This is a list of T cell receptor beta chains from one sample in a study of blood T cell repertoires in COVID-19. Repertoires were generated with immunoSEQ multiplex PCR, while TCRdb's copy carries only in-frame clones and drops some. The table has approximately 340,000 clones, just over 90% seen once. Sequencing input: PBMCs or T cells enriched from blood (not recorded which). Receptors originate from a woman in her 40s who had been exposed to COVID-19. Each CDR3 is given with its conserved first and last residue. The D gene is left open where the match is weak. Some rows have no size entry. The others give once, few or many, or a class for an expanded clone.

clone_size	v_call	j_call	d_call	cdr3_nt	cdr3_aa
once	TRBV6-1	TRBJ2-3	TRBD2	TGTGCCAGCAGTGACGAGGGGAAACTAGCGATCACAGATACGCAGTATTTT	CASSDEGKLAITDTQYF
.	TRBV24-1	TRBJ2-1	TRBD2	TGTGCCACCAGTGATAGGTCCGGCGGGAGCGCCTACAATGAGCAGTTCTTC	CATSDRSGGSAYNEQFF
.	TRBV24-1	TRBJ2-1	.	TGTGCCACCAGTGACAGAACCAATGAGCAGTTCTTC	CATSDRTNEQFF
.	TRBV7-6	TRBJ2-5	.	TGTGCCAGCAGCTGGAGGGGGGGCCAAGAGACCCAGTACTTC	CASSWRGGQETQYF
.	TRBV19	TRBJ1-5	.	TGTGCCAGTAGTCCCTTAATGAAGGACACCAGCAATCAGCCCCAGCATTTT	CASSPLMKDTSNQPQHF
.	TRBV7-6	TRBJ2-3	TRBD2	TGTGCCAGCAGCTTACTAGCGGGGACTAGCACAGATACGCAGTATTTT	CASSLLAGTSTDTQYF
.	TRBV13	TRBJ1-6	.	TGTGCCAGCAGCTTAAACAGGAATAATTCACCCCTCCACTTT	CASSLNRNNSPLHF
.	TRBV10-3	TRBJ1-2	.	TGTGCCATCAGTGAGGAAGGCAGGTACTCTATGGGCTACACCTTC	CAISEEGRYSMGYTF
.	TRBV29-1	TRBJ1-4	TRBD1	TGCAGCGTTGCCCGGGCAGGGGGGAGTGGAAAACTGTTTTTT	CSVARAGGSGKLFF
.	TRBV18	TRBJ2-7	.	TGTGCCAGCTCCCCCGGGAGCTACGAGCAGTACTTC	CASSPGSYEQYF
.	TRBV2	TRBJ2-2	TRBD1	TGTGCCAGCAGTCCTCGGGACAGACACACCGGGGAGCTGTTTTTT	CASSPRDRHTGELFF
.	TRBV9	TRBJ1-1	.	TGTGCCAGCAGCGTAAGTCTGAGTAACACTGAAGCTTTCTTT	CASSVSLSNTEAFF
.	TRBV11-2	TRBJ2-3	.	TGTGCCAGCAGTCTAGGCCCTGCTAGCACAGATACGCAGTATTTT	CASSLGPASTDTQYF
.	TRBV9	TRBJ1-2	.	TGTGCCAGCAGCGCTCCCCGTCGGGAGGGGAGCTATGGCTACACCTTC	CASSAPRREGSYGYTF
.	TRBV10-2	TRBJ2-1	.	TGCGCCAGCAGTCCCCCCGCACCGGGGTCAAACAATGAGCAGTTCTTC	CASSPPAPGSNNEQFF
.	TRBV5-1	TRBJ1-2	.	TGCGCCAGCAGCTTGAGTACAGGGAACTATGGCTACACCTTC	CASSLSTGNYGYTF
.	TRBV25-1	TRBJ2-3	TRBD2	TGTGCCAGCAGTCCCCGGACTAGTAGCACAGATACGCAGTATTTT	CASSPRTSSTDTQYF
.	TRBV5-1	TRBJ2-1	TRBD1	TGCGCCAGCAGCTTGGGACAGGGTCTTTACAATGAGCAGTTCTTC	CASSLGQGLYNEQFF
.	TRBV29-1	TRBJ1-3	.	TGCAGCTTTGTGCCGGGTTCTGGAAACACCATATATTTT	CSFVPGSGNTIYF
once	TRBV13	TRBJ1-2	TRBD1	TGTGCCAGCAGCCTCGACAGGGTGGGTGGCTACACCTTC	CASSLDRVGGYTF
.	TRBV4-3	TRBJ1-1	.	TGCGCCAGCAGCCGCTCCTCTACAGGGAACACTGAAGCTTTCTTT	CASSRSSTGNTEAFF
.	TRBV20-1	TRBJ1-5	.	TGCAGTGCTAGTGGAGGGTTTGGCAATCAGCCCCAGCATTTT	CSASGGFGNQPQHF
.	TRBV2	TRBJ1-5	.	TGTGCCAGCAGGCGGAGGGACGGAATTAATCAGCCCCAGCATTTT	CASRRRDGINQPQHF
.	TRBV5-8	TRBJ1-1	.	TGTGCCAGCAGCTCCGCCCTGCGGCAAACTGAAGCTTTCTTT	CASSSALRQTEAFF
once	TRBV4-3	TRBJ2-7	TRBD1	TGCGCCAGCAGCTCCCGGACAGGGGGCTACGAGCAGTACTTC	CASSSRTGGYEQYF
.	TRBV6-5	TRBJ1-2	TRBD1	TGTGCCAGCAGAAACTTACCCGGACAGGCAACTGGCTACACCTTC	CASRNLPGQATGYTF
.	TRBV27	TRBJ2-1	.	TGTGCCAGCAGTTTCCTTGGGGGGGCGATATACAATGAGCAGTTCTTC	CASSFLGGAIYNEQFF
.	TRBV7-9	TRBJ2-1	.	TGTGCCAGCAGCCTAGTAGATCTCTACAATGAGCAGTTCTTC	CASSLVDLYNEQFF
.	TRBV30	TRBJ1-3	TRBD1	TGTGCCTGGAGGGGACAGGGGTCTGGAAACACCATATATTTT	CAWRGQGSGNTIYF
.	TRBV7-6	TRBJ2-2	.	TGTGCCAGCAGCTTATCAACACTATCCGGGGAGCTGTTTTTT	CASSLSTLSGELFF
.	TRBV7-6	TRBJ1-2	TRBD1	TGTGCCAGCAGCTTCGGGACAGGGTCAGTCAACTATGGCTACACCTTC	CASSFGTGSVNYGYTF
.	TRBV7-2	TRBJ1-6	.	TGTGCCAGCAGCCTGGACAGCTATAATTCACCCCTCCACTTT	CASSLDSYNSPLHF
.	TRBV9	TRBJ2-3	TRBD2	TGTGCCAGCAGTCTAACTAGCGGGGGGGCAGATACGCAGTATTTT	CASSLTSGGADTQYF
.	TRBV20-1	TRBJ1-5	.	TGCAGTGCTAGTACGGGGGTAAGTCAGCCCCAGCATTTT	CSASTGVSQPQHF
.	TRBV7-6	TRBJ1-6	TRBD1	TGTGCCAGCAGCGGGGACAGGGAGAATTCACCCCTCCACTTT	CASSGDRENSPLHF
.	TRBV6-5	TRBJ2-1	TRBD1	TGTGCCAGCAGGGCCGGGACAGGAGTTATAAATGAGCAGTTCTTC	CASRAGTGVINEQFF
.	TRBV19	TRBJ2-1	.	TGTGCCAGTAGTATAAGATTGGAGTCCAGCAATGAGCAGTTCTTC	CASSIRLESSNEQFF
.	TRBV12-5	TRBJ1-2	TRBD1	TGTGCTAGTGGTTATTCAGGGGGTCCCTATGGCTACACCTTC	CASGYSGGPYGYTF
once	TRBV12-5	TRBJ1-4	.	TGTGCTAGTGGTTTGGGGAGTACGAGGGGGGAAAAACTGTTTTTT	CASGLGSTRGEKLFF
.	TRBV30	TRBJ1-2	TRBD1	TGTGCCTGTCTACAGGGGGGACAGGGTCTCTCGCACACCTTC	CACLQGGQGLSHTF
.	TRBV5-4	TRBJ2-1	.	TGTGCCAGCAGCTCGAAGGGGAAGAGTATGAATGAGCAGTTCTTC	CASSSKGKSMNEQFF
once	TRBV11-3	TRBJ2-2	TRBD2	TGTGCCAGCAGCTCCCGAAGCGGGGTAGCCACCGGGGAGCTGTTTTTT	CASSSRSGVATGELFF
once	TRBV4-3	TRBJ2-3	TRBD2	TGCGCCAGCAGCCCCTCTTTAGCGGGAGGCGGAGATACGCAGTATTTT	CASSPSLAGGGDTQYF
.	TRBV6-1	TRBJ2-7	TRBD1	TGTGCCAGCACCGGGACAGGGGGCGACTACGAGCAGTACTTC	CASTGTGGDYEQYF
once	TRBV3-1/TRBV3-2	TRBJ2-7	.	TGTGCCAGCAGCTCCACTCTAATTTACGAGCAGTACTTC	CASSSTLIYEQYF
.	TRBV18	TRBJ1-2	TRBD1	TGTGCCAGCTCACTACAGGGGGACTATGGCTACACCTTC	CASSLQGDYGYTF
.	TRBV9	TRBJ2-7	TRBD1	TGTGCCAGCAGCCTAGGGGGACAGGGGGGCTACGAGCAGTACTTC	CASSLGGQGGYEQYF
.	TRBV18	TRBJ1-5	.	TGTGCCAGCTCACCACAGGGGCACAATCAGCCCCAGCATTTT	CASSPQGHNQPQHF
.	TRBV21-1	TRBJ1-5	.	TGTGCCAGCAGCTGCGGAAGGACAGGGCGGAATCAGCCCCAGCATTTT	CASSCGRTGRNQPQHF
.	TRBV30	TRBJ1-2	.	TGTGCCTGGAGTGTCTCCAGGAACTATGGCTACACCTTC	CAWSVSRNYGYTF
.	TRBV24-1	TRBJ2-3	.	TGTGCCACCACCAACGGCGGACGGAGGGGTTCAGATACGCAGTATTTT	CATTNGGRRGSDTQYF
.	TRBV19	TRBJ1-5	TRBD1	TGTGCCAGTAGTACGGCGACAGGGGGAAATCAGCCCCAGCATTTT	CASSTATGGNQPQHF
.	TRBV6-6	TRBJ1-1	.	TGTGCCAGCAGTTACTCTGGAGGAACGGCTTTCTTT	CASSYSGGTAFF
once	TRBV2	TRBJ2-7	.	TGTGCCAGCAGCGTAGACGGAGCCTACGAGCAGTACTTC	CASSVDGAYEQYF